Listed here are 30 T cell receptor beta chains from one sample, sequenced in a study of beta chain features in type 1 diabetes. No antigen is known for these receptors. Expressed TCRB transcripts were sequenced because the isolated RNA had all been reverse transcribed beforehand. Method: immunoSEQ multiplex PCR; TCRdb's copy keeps in-frame clones and lacks some. Altogether some 370,000 clones are present, around 9.6% being singletons, with the ten largest covering about 0.6%. General study findings and limits: Across all four CD4+ subsets, people with type 1 diabetes showed modestly shorter TCRB CDR3s.

The sample was central memory CD4+ T cells from blood. These receptors originate from a man in his thirties or forties with type 1 diabetes.

This chain connects TRBV7-2 to TRBJ1-5; D is ambiguous. CDR1 and CDR2 from the germline V gene are SGHTA and FQGNSA. Trimming pared 5 bases from V and 0 bases from J, leaving 11 bases between. This CDR3 is built from 15 residues. CDR3 amino acids: CASSLVTGSNQPQHF. CDR3 nucleotides: TGTGCCAGCAGCCTCGTGACGGGTAGCAATCAGCCCCAGCATTTT.

This clone was seen more than once but under ten times. An end of the junction does not agree with germline; a read error may underlie this. The rearrangement links TRBV7-7 to TRBJ2-5; possible D gene TRBD1, 5 bases. The germline V gene has CDR1 SSHAT and CDR2 FNYEAQ (reference sequence). The CDR3 is 14 amino acids. The DNA for the CDR3 is TGTGCTAGCAGCCCTAGGGGAACGGGAGAGACCCAGTACTTC. Its translation: CASSPRGTGETQYF.

This clone was counted a few times. This chain links TRBV28 with TRBJ1-2; 10 bases agree with TRBD1. Germline V gene sequence: CDR1 MDHEN, CDR2 SYDVKM. V shed 6 bases and J 3 bases; nucleotides not matched to a gene: 7. The CDR3 has 15 residues. The chain's CDR3 is CASRSTGGRDYGYTF. In nucleotides, the CDR3 is TGTGCCAGCAGGTCGACAGGGGGCAGGGACTATGGCTACACCTTC.

J is TRBJ2-7 and V is TRBV19; the match to TRBD1 covers 8 bases. CDR1 LNHDA and CDR2 SQIVND come from the germline V gene (reference sequence). V lost 0 bases, J lost 6 bases, and 1 base stayed unmatched. The CDR3 spans 13 residues. Written as DNA, the CDR3 is TGTGCCAGTAGTATAGACAGGGGGCGCGAGCAGTACTTC. Its translation is CASSIDRGREQYF.

Ten or more counts support this clone. This chain joins TRBV7-2 and TRBJ1-1; D gene ambiguous. The ends were cut back, 3 bases at V and 0 bases at J, with 5 bases in the middle. This CDR3 has 13 amino acids. Looked up from germline, CDR1 is SGHTA and CDR2 is FQGNSA. DNA of the CDR3: TGTGCCAGCAGCTTTACTGTGAACACTGAAGCTTTCTTT. It is translated as CASSFTVNTEAFF.

The rearrangement joins TRBV7-9 to TRBJ2-7, with TRBD1 matching over 8 bases. J gave up 1 base and V 4 bases, and 3 bases lay outside the gene matches. CDR3 size: 14 residues. Germline values: CDR1 SEHNR, CDR2 FQNEAQ (reference sequence). DNA of the CDR3: TGTGCCAGCAGCTCAAGGACAGGGTCCTACGAGCAGTACTTC. Translating gives CASSSRTGSYEQYF.

This clone was detected a few times. V gene TRBV19 combines with J gene TRBJ1-5; perhaps TRBD1 as D (6 bases). V dropped 7 bases and J dropped 2 bases, with 18 bases sitting between them. This CDR3 spans 16 amino acids. From germline, CDR1 is LNHDA and CDR2 SQIVND (reference sequence). As DNA, the CDR3 is TGTGCCAGTATCAAGGGAGGGGGGATAGGCAATCAGCCCCAGCATTTT. It specifies CASIKGGGIGNQPQHF.

This clone was picked up a small number of times. The chain employs TRBV11-1 and TRBJ2-7, with TRBD1 matching over 7 bases. Trimming took 4 bases from V and 3 from J; bases not matched to a gene: 9. Germline V gene sequence: CDR1 SGHAT, CDR2 FQDESV (reference sequence). The CDR3 sequence is 15 residues long. Written as DNA, the CDR3 is TGTGCCAGCAGCTCCACCGGGACAGTAGACTACGAGCAGTACTTC. This codes for CASSSTGTVDYEQYF.

Many counts were recorded for this clone. Additional DNA sequences in this sample encode the identical CDR3. V and J are TRBV9 and TRBJ1-1, with unresolved D. Trimming removed 3 bases at V and 2 bases at J, with 11 bases between. The CDR3 spans 14 residues. Per germline, CDR1 SGDLS and CDR2 YYNGEE. This chain's CDR3 is CASSARSGNTEAFF. The CDR3 region has the DNA TGTGCCAGCAGCGCCCGCTCAGGTAACACTGAAGCTTTCTTT.

V and J are TRBV18 and TRBJ2-5; D call uncertain. V was pared by 1 base and J by 3 bases, with 12 bases between. CDR1 and CDR2 (germline): KGHSH, LQKENI. This CDR3 has 15 amino acids. This CDR3 is CASSPLQENKETQYF. In DNA, the CDR3 is TGTGCCAGCTCACCACTCCAAGAGAACAAAGAGACCCAGTACTTC.

The chain has TRBV7-9 and TRBJ2-7; weak D call: TRBD1 (5 bases). Germline CDR1 is SEHNR and CDR2 is FQNEAQ (reference sequence). This CDR3 contains 13 residues. V was cut by 4 bases and J by 2 bases, with 9 bases left in between. The CDR3 loop is CASSSTGPYEQYF. The CDR3 bases are TGTGCCAGCAGCTCTACAGGACCCTACGAGCAGTACTTC.

V is TRBV6-1 and J is TRBJ1-4; maybe TRBD1 (6 bases). This CDR3 region has 14 residues. The V gene lost 6 bases and the J gene lost 1 base, with 9 bases spanning the gap. Germline V lookup: CDR1 MNHNS, CDR2 SASEGT. CDR3 sequence: CASRRTVTNEKLFF. CDR3 coding DNA: TGTGCCAGCAGAAGGACAGTAACTAATGAAAAACTGTTTTTT.

For the CDR3, the DNA is TGTGCCAGCAGCGTGACAGGGGGGTCGAACTATGGCTACACCTTC. Its protein is CASSVTGGSNYGYTF. This chain links TRBV9 with TRBJ1-2; 9 bases are shared with TRBD1. CDR3 length: 15 amino acids. Losses at the gene ends were 2 bases for V and 2 bases for J; bases not matched to a gene: 4. CDR1 is SGDLS, CDR2 YYNGEE, per germline.

In its sample, this clone was seen a few times. The genes are TRBV6-5 and TRBJ2-7; D possibly corresponds to TRBD1 (6 bases). V lost 6 bases to trimming and J lost 12 bases, with 15 bases between them. The CDR3 is 11 amino acids. CDR1 is MNHEY and CDR2 is SVGAGI in the germline V gene. This chain's CDR3 is CASRDRSLRYF. Here the CDR3 DNA reads TGTGCCAGCAGAGACAGGAGCCTGAGGTACTTC.

This clone has more than one count but fewer than ten. Other DNA sequences in this sample translate to the same CDR3. The chain employs TRBV18 and TRBJ1-3; TRBD1 is a possible D gene (6 bases). There are 14 residues in the CDR3. Trimming pared 3 bases from V and 2 bases from J, leaving 8 bases between. The germline V gene has CDR1 KGHSH and CDR2 LQKENI. The chain's CDR3 is CASSPTGTGNTIYF. The CDR3 nucleotides read TGTGCCAGCTCACCCACAGGGACTGGAAACACCATATATTTT. Together with reference TRBV18 and TRBJ1-3, the CDR3 gives the full variable domain: NAGVMQNPRHLVRRRGQEARLRCSPMKGHSHVYWYRQLPEEGLKFMVYLQKENIIDESGMPKERFSAEFPKEGPSILRIQQVVRGDSAAYFCASSPTGTGNTIYFGEGSWLTVV.

This clone was observed a few times. The rearrangement links TRBV28 to TRBJ2-7; perhaps TRBD1 as D (6 bases). The ends were cut back, 6 bases at V and 3 bases at J, with 18 bases in the middle. The CDR3 runs 15 residues. Per the germline V gene, CDR1 is MDHEN and CDR2 is SYDVKM. CDR3 nucleotides: TGTGCCAGCAGCCCAACCGGACAGAGGAGCTACGAGCAGTACTTC. This codes for CASSPTGQRSYEQYF.

This clone appeared many times. The chain joins TRBV7-2 to TRBJ2-7; D not certain. The ends were cut back, 0 bases at V and 1 base at J, with 7 bases in the middle. There are 14 residues in the CDR3. Germline CDR1 and CDR2: SGHTA and FQGNSA. The CDR3 coding sequence is TGTGCCAGCAGCTTAGCGCAGAATTCCTACGAGCAGTACTTC. This translates into CASSLAQNSYEQYF.

The chain is built from TRBV30 and TRBJ2-5; D remains unclear. Germline CDR1 reads GTSNPN; CDR2 reads SVGIG (reference sequence). This CDR3 has 12 residues. Here the CDR3 DNA reads TGTAGCTGGAGTAAGGGTTCAGAGACCCAGTACTTC. The encoded protein is CSWSKGSETQYF.

The J gene is TRBJ1-3, the V gene TRBV5-1, with D tentatively TRBD1 (6 bases). Germline assignment: CDR1 SGHRS and CDR2 YFSETQ. This CDR3 has 14 residues. V gave up 1 base and J gave up 6 bases, with 11 bases separating them. For the CDR3, the DNA is TGCGCCAGCAGCTTGTGGGGGGCTGAAAACACCATATATTTT. As protein: CASSLWGAENTIYF.

This clone was seen a handful of times. The rearrangement joins TRBV6-1 to TRBJ2-2; no clear D gene. The CDR3 is 11 residues long. The germline gives CDR1 MNHNS, CDR2 SASEGT. V dropped 7 bases and J dropped 6 bases, with 6 bases sitting between them. The CDR3 spells CASTSPGELFF. The CDR3 region has the DNA TGTGCCAGCACCTCGCCCGGGGAGCTGTTTTTT.

The J gene is TRBJ1-6, the V gene TRBV2; 9 bases match TRBD1. Per germline, CDR1 SNHLY and CDR2 FYNNEI. V lost 6 bases, J lost 0 bases, and 3 bases stayed unmatched. This CDR3 has 16 residues. CDR3 DNA: TGTGCCAGCAGGGGACAGGGAACCTCCTATAATTCACCCCTCCACTTT. Translation: CASRGQGTSYNSPLHF.

A few counts support this clone. This chain uses TRBV5-1 with TRBJ2-3; no reliable D call. The germline CDR1 and CDR2 sequences are SGHRS and YFSETQ. V lost 2 bases to trimming and J lost 0 bases, with 4 bases between them. The CDR3 is 13 residues long. The CDR3 sequence is CASSFGSTDTQYF. CDR3 DNA: TGCGCCAGCAGCTTTGGCAGCACAGATACGCAGTATTTT.

This clone has a handful of counts. The chain recombines TRBV5-6 with TRBJ2-7; no reliable D call. The CDR3 sequence is 13 residues long. V lost 2 bases and J 5 bases, leaving 11 bases between the germline ends. The germline gives CDR1 SGHDT, CDR2 YYEEEE. The CDR3 protein is CASSFRAIHEQYF. In nucleotides, the CDR3 is TGTGCCAGCAGCTTCCGAGCGATCCACGAGCAGTACTTC.

This clone occurred a few times. The rearrangement links TRBV6-6 to TRBJ2-1, with 8 bases matching TRBD1. The germline gives CDR1 MNHNY, CDR2 SVGAGI (reference sequence). This CDR3 region has 14 residues. After removal of 7 bases from V and 5 bases from J, the junction contained 7 bases not matched to a gene. DNA for the CDR3: TGTGCCAGCAATACCGACAGGGGACACAATGAGCAGTTCTTC. Its translation: CASNTDRGHNEQFF.

The chain combines TRBV27 with TRBJ1-2; 7 bases match TRBD1. The junction had 11 bases not matched to a gene; V was cut back by 5 bases and J by 8 bases. Per germline, CDR1 MNHEY and CDR2 SMNVEV (reference sequence). The CDR3 length is 14 residues. The CDR3 DNA follows: TGTGCCAGCAGTCGGGACAGTCCTCCGGGGGGCTACACCTTC. It encodes CASSRDSPPGGYTF.

This chain links TRBV7-9 with TRBJ2-3; TRBD2 is a possible D gene (6 bases). The germline gives CDR1 SEHNR, CDR2 FQNEAQ (reference sequence). This CDR3 is 15 amino acids long. Trimming cost V 1 base and J 3 bases, with 11 bases left between them. The DNA of the CDR3 is TGTGCCAGCAGCTTAGAGGCGGGACGAACAGATACGCAGTATTTT. Translation: CASSLEAGRTDTQYF.

This clone appeared a few times. This chain joins TRBV7-3 and TRBJ2-1, with a possible D match to TRBD1 (6 bases). V was shortened by 4 bases and J by 6 bases, with 19 bases between the two germline ends. The CDR3 runs 16 residues. Per germline, CDR1 SGHTA and CDR2 FQGTGA. CDR3: CASSSNAGASGNEQFF. For the CDR3, the DNA is TGTGCCAGCAGCTCTAATGCAGGGGCCTCGGGCAATGAGCAGTTCTTC. The full variable domain, rest sourced from reference TRBV7-3 and TRBJ2-1, is GAGVSQTPSNKVTEKGKYVELRCDPISGHTALYWYRQSLGQGPEFLIYFQGTGAADDSGLPNDRFFAVRPEGSVSTLKIQRTERGDSAVYLCASSSNAGASGNEQFFGPGTRLTVL.

This chain uses TRBV6-5 with TRBJ2-3; 8 nucleotides line up with TRBD1. CDR3 size: 15 residues. Unmatched junction bases numbered 8, after V lost 6 bases and J lost 3 bases. Germline V gene sequence: CDR1 MNHEY, CDR2 SVGAGI. CDR3 in amino acids: CASSVGQVLTDTQYF. For the CDR3, the DNA is TGTGCCAGCAGCGTGGGACAGGTTCTAACAGATACGCAGTATTTT.

The J gene is TRBJ1-1, the V gene TRBV30; D gene unclear. V was trimmed by 4 bases and J by 1 base, leaving 16 bases between them. From germline, CDR1 is GTSNPN and CDR2 SVGIG (reference sequence). The CDR3 is 15 amino acids. The CDR3 reads CAWNHQYASNTEAFF. The DNA of the CDR3 is TGTGCCTGGAATCACCAGTATGCCTCGAACACTGAAGCTTTCTTT.

CDR3 coding DNA: TGTGCCAGCAGCTTAGAGGACAGGTTCTCTGGAAACACCATATATTTT. This encodes CASSLEDRFSGNTIYF. This chain joins TRBV7-9 and TRBJ1-3, with 7 bases matching TRBD1. Germline CDR1 SEHNR, CDR2 FQNEAQ (reference sequence). The length of the CDR3 is 16 residues. J lost 0 bases, V lost 1 base, and 3 bases had no gene match.